This TCR beta chain was captured in a study of blood T cells in healthy people across ages. From germline, CDR1 is MNHEY and CDR2 SMNVEV (reference sequence). V was pared by 3 bases and J by 2 bases, with 11 bases between. The CDR3 contains 14 residues. A second about 6 to 11 cycle PCR used barcoded and J-beta primers. A template-switch adaptor that had 12 random nucleotides put a tag on each cDNA molecule. Each CDR3 protein is one row after TCRdb ran MiXCR on the 5' RACE reads. Of 1.5 million to 2 million distinct CDR3 sequences in the sample, 25% to 30% were seen once. The chain joins TRBV27 to TRBJ2-7, with D perhaps matching TRBD1 (6 bases). The clonotype was recovered from a woman in her 30s in good health. Sequenced input: blood. CDR3 loop: CASSFIQGTYEQYF. CDR3 nucleotide sequence: TGTGCCAGCAGTTTTATTCAGGGGACCTACGAGCAGTACTTC.